This T cell receptor beta chain derives from a study of read filtering for tumor transcriptome and immune sequencing (dated by TCRdb to 2020 to 2021). As for the study more broadly: Of the patients in the cohort, more than 16 were male and over 11 were female, and their mean age was 65.9 years, with a range of roughly 40 to 80. One of the main goals was to work out a read-filtering strategy for immune repertoire data, in particular whether clonotypes backed by only a single read should be removed. After DNase treatment, whole-transcriptome libraries were prepared using the TruSeq RNA Access Library Prep Kit. Using the same bone marrow samples, the study ran both targeted immune repertoire sequencing and bulk whole-transcriptome sequencing and then compared the TCR repertoires from each method. Per sample, about 4.05 to 10.27 million TCR-region mapped reads were obtained with IR-seq, compared with only roughly 80 to 1273 with RNA-seq. By revised international staging, 8 or 9 patients were R-ISS I, 16 were R-ISS II and about 7 were R-ISS III. The research as a whole found: The sorted CD138-negative fraction was not purified T cells but a mixed bone marrow immune population. Clonotypes were captured by IR-seq at much higher depth and more reliably than by RNA-seq, and smaller IR-seq throughput was sufficient for identification of most shared clonotypes. In IR-seq, single-read clonotypes were around four fifths of clonotypes but 3.5% to 4% of total reads; in RNA-seq they were 74.6% of clonotypes and less than 45% of reads. When single-read clonotypes were removed, the proportions of shared clonotypes in IR-seq and RNA-seq correlated more strongly.

Counted from cysteine to phenylalanine, this CDR3 has 13 amino acids. Only the CDR3 DNA stays, 39 bases, in frame from base 1. For CDR1 and CDR2, the germline V gene lists SGHRS and YFSETQ. The Immunoverse kit was used to build TCR libraries from roughly 370 ng RNA, with molecular barcoded adaptors covering alpha/delta and beta/gamma chains. TCR library preparation was performed with the same RNA that was used for transcriptome sequencing. TCR libraries were sequenced on an Illumina HiSeq 4000 with 2 x 150 cycles. Per the authors' processing: Using MiXCR, which included quality filtering and error correction, TCR reads were aligned to human V, D, J and C references and then assembled into CDR3 clonotypes. The tcR package in R was used to analyze clonotype counts and gene usage diversity. Raw mapping reads were checked after the RNA-seq reads had been mapped by STAR aligner version 2.5.3a onto the human GRCh37 genome. IR-seq fastq files were randomly downsampled with Seqtk 1.3 to test the effect of sequencing depth on detected clonotypes. TCRdb reran the public reads through fastp at Q25 and MiXCR, keeping productive beta chains. Rows are unified per CDR3 protein, each entry keeping the most common DNA and genes. In this record, the V and J calls reflect TCRdb's handling and not the investigators' own analysis. Present in this sample are about 58,000 distinct CDR3 sequences, approximately 13% of which were seen just once. The ten largest clones take up 16% of the sample.

Each patient had bone marrow sampled at the time of active disease. Bone marrow mononuclear cells were isolated by Ficoll-Hypaque density gradient centrifugation. Myeloma plasma cells were removed and CD138-negative cells were collected by negative selection after labeling with CD138 magnetic microbeads on a MACS separator. Flow cytometry on an Attune NxT with CD138 antibodies was used to check the purity of the isolated cells. TRIzol reagent was used to extract total RNA, and a NanoDrop spectrophotometer was used to quantify the extracted RNA. For each patient, paired RNA-seq and IR-seq were run on the CD138-negative bone marrow sample from that patient. This clonotype was detected a few times. It lacks a known antigen. The junction differs from germline at one of its ends, possibly a read error.

The chain is assembled from TRBV5-1 and TRBJ1-3, with the D gene uncertain. The sequencing input was a population of CD138-negative cells sorted from bone marrow. The cell subset or site tag for this specimen amounts to: bone marrow mononuclear cells depleted of CD138+ plasma/myeloma cells by negative magnetic selection. This sequence was found in a donor over 35 with multiple myeloma. The DNA is as follows: TGCGCCAGCAGGACTGACTCTGGAAACACCAAATATTTT. It translates to CASRTDSGNTKYF.